This T cell receptor (beta chain) appears in the sequencing data of a study of T cell responses to AZD1222 COVID-19 vaccine. Looking at the study overall: Pooling of second doses given at about 4 or about 12 weeks was done.

CDR1 SQVTM and CDR2 ANQGSEA come from the germline V gene. The CDR3 runs 13 residues. Trimming pared 0 bases from V and 7 bases from J, leaving 12 bases between. The assay was immunoSEQ multiplex PCR, and TCRdb's table has in-frame clones only and misses some. Of under 110,000 clones in the sample, more than 85% were seen once. The clonotype originates from an adult in good health. The chain carries TRBV29-1 and TRBJ1-2, with a possible D match to TRBD1 (5 bases). The sample was peripheral blood, taken on day 0 of AZD1222 vaccination. CDR3: CSVEDSQGIGYTF. The CDR3 nucleotides are TGCAGCGTTGAAGATTCGCAGGGTATTGGCTACACCTTC.